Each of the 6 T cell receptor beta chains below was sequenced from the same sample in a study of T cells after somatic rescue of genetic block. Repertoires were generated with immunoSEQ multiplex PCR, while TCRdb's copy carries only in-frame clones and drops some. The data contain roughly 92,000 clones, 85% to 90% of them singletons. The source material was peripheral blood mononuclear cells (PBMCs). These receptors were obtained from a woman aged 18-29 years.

CDR3 protein: CASSLAYSYEQYF. The CDR3 DNA reads TGTGCCAGCAGCTTAGCCTACAGCTACGAGCAGTACTTC. The chain carries TRBV11-3 and TRBJ2-7, with D unresolved. Germline V gene lookup returns CDR1 SGHNT and CDR2 YENEEA. The CDR3 is 13 amino acids. The V end lost 1 base, the J end lost 3 bases, and 7 bases lay between the germline ends.

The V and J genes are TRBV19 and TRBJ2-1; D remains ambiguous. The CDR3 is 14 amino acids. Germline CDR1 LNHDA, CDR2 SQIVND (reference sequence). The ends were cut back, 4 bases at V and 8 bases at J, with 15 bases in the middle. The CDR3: CASSSVGILDEQFF. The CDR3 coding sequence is TGTGCCAGTAGTAGCGTAGGGATTTTGGATGAGCAGTTCTTC. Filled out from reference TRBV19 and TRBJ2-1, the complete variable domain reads DGGITQSPKYLFRKEGQNVTLSCEQNLNHDAMYWYRQDPGQGLRLIYYSQIVNDFQKGDIAEGYSVSREKKESFPLTVTSAQKNPTAFYLCASSSVGILDEQFFGPGTRLTVL.

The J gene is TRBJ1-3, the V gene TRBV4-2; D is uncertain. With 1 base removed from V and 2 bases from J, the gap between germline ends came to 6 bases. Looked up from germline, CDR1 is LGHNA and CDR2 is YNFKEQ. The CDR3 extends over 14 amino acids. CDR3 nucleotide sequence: TGTGCCAGCAGCCAAGGTCCCGCTGGAAACACCATATATTTT. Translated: CASSQGPAGNTIYF.

The CDR3: CSVEDGYGYTF. CDR3 coding DNA: TGCAGCGTTGAAGACGGATATGGCTACACCTTC. The chain is built from TRBV29-1 and TRBJ1-2; unclear D gene. Between the trimmed V and J ends, which lost 0 bases and 5 bases, there was a span of 4 bases. This CDR3 has 11 amino acids. Germline V gene lookup returns CDR1 SQVTM and CDR2 ANQGSEA.

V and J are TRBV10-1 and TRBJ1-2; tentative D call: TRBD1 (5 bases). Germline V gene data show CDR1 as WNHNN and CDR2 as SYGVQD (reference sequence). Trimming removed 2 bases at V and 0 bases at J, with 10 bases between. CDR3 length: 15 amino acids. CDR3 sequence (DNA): TGCGCCAGCAGTGAGACAGGAGCACCTAACTATGGCTACACCTTC. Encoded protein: CASSETGAPNYGYTF.

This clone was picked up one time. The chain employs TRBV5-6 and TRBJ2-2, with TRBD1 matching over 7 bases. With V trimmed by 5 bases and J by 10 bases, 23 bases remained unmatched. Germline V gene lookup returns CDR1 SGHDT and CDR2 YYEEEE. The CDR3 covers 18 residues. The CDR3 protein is CASRRGGSGPLAPAELFF. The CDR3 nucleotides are TGTGCCAGCAGGCGAGGGGGCTCGGGTCCCTTGGCACCGGCGGAGCTGTTTTTT.